These T cell receptor beta chains were read from a single sample in a study of control samples from healthy donors and cancer patients. Profiling relied on immunoSEQ multiplex PCR, and the TCRdb table lists in-frame clones only, not all of them. The sample consists of approximately 110,000 clones, about 89% of them appearing once. Sequencing used blood. Source of these receptors: a young woman in good health. The CDR3 runs from the conserved cysteine through the conserved F or W. D genes are given only for firm matches. For some rows the clone size is stated as once, few or many, or as a class when expanded; others skip it.

clone_size d_call j_call v_call cdr3_aa cdr3_nt
- TRBD2 TRBJ2-3 TRBV7-2 CASSLDGGTRGYF TGTGCCAGCAGCTTAGACGGGGGGACTAGGGGGTATTTT
once - TRBJ2-5 TRBV7-9 CASSLVGPTGLVTQYF TGTGCCAGCAGCTTAGTGGGCCCAACAGGGTTAGTGACCCAGTACTTC
once - TRBJ2-3 TRBV6-5 CASSYGAGTDTQYF TGTGCCAGCAGTTATGGGGCAGGGACAGATACGCAGTATTTT
once TRBD1 TRBJ1-3 TRBV3-1/TRBV3-2 CASRRQGAGASGNTIYF TGTGCCAGCAGGCGCCAGGGGGCAGGGGCCTCGGGAAACACCATATATTTT
- - TRBJ2-5 TRBV24-1 CATSDPGETQYF TGTGCCACCAGTGATCCCGGAGAGACCCAGTACTTC
- TRBD2 TRBJ2-3 TRBV5-1 CASSLASGLIGDTQYF TGCGCCAGCAGCTTGGCTAGCGGGCTTATTGGAGATACGCAGTATTTT
once - TRBJ2-5 TRBV19 CASSWGPGEETQYF TGTGCCAGTAGTTGGGGGCCGGGGGAAGAGACCCAGTACTTC
- - TRBJ2-7 TRBV5-6 CASSLVPQVWGEQYF TGTGCCAGCAGCTTGGTCCCGCAGGTTTGGGGCGAGCAGTACTTC
few - TRBJ1-2 TRBV19 CASSIAGGGAGYTF TGTGCCAGTAGTATAGCCGGAGGGGGGGCTGGCTACACCTTC
- TRBD2 TRBJ2-1 TRBV4-2 CASTGTSGYNEQFF TGTGCCAGCACCGGGACTAGCGGGTACAATGAGCAGTTCTTC
- TRBD2 TRBJ2-2 TRBV5-1 CASSLALSGGAAGELFF TGCGCCAGCAGCTTGGCTTTGAGCGGGGGGGCCGCCGGGGAGCTGTTTTTT
- TRBD1 TRBJ2-2 TRBV6-5 CASSPEDRDTGELFF TGTGCCAGCAGCCCCGAGGACAGGGACACCGGGGAGCTGTTTTTT
- TRBD2 TRBJ2-7 TRBV28 CASRRRAGGGKQLIYANF TGTGCCAGCCGCCGAAGGGCGGGCGGGGGAAAGCAATTAATCTACGCGAACTTC
few - TRBJ2-5 TRBV24-1 CATGANTETQYF TGTGCCACCGGAGCGAACACTGAGACCCAGTACTTC
- TRBD1 TRBJ2-2 TRBV18 CASRLQDRTGELFF TGTGCCAGCCGTCTCCAGGACAGGACCGGGGAGCTGTTTTTT
- TRBD1 TRBJ1-3 TRBV19 CASSFSPGTGKGNTIYF TGTGCCAGTAGTTTCTCTCCCGGGACAGGGAAAGGAAACACCATATATTTT
- - TRBJ1-5 TRBV24-1 CATSDSGTGNQPQHF TGTGCCACCAGTGATTCCGGGACCGGCAATCAGCCCCAGCATTTT
- TRBD1 TRBJ2-1 TRBV5-8 CASGDRGWDEQFF TGTGCCAGCGGGGACAGGGGTTGGGATGAGCAGTTCTTC
- - TRBJ1-5 TRBV15 CATSRTNNQPQHF TGTGCCACCAGCAGGACAAACAATCAGCCCCAGCATTTT
- - TRBJ1-1 TRBV5-3 CARSLRAGGGMNTEAFF TGTGCCAGAAGCCTCAGGGCGGGGGGTGGCATGAACACTGAAGCTTTCTTT
- TRBD1 TRBJ1-1 TRBV18 CASSPNSGQGTEAFF TGTGCCAGCTCACCGAATTCGGGACAGGGCACTGAAGCTTTCTTT
- TRBD1 TRBJ2-7 TRBV6-1 CASSEAPDRGGEQYF TGTGCCAGCAGTGAAGCCCCTGACAGGGGGGGCGAGCAGTACTTC
- TRBD2 TRBJ2-1 TRBV19 CASSIAASGRANEQFF TGTGCCAGTAGTATAGCGGCTAGCGGGAGGGCCAATGAGCAGTTCTTC
- - TRBJ1-2 TRBV6-1 CASSEGGPYGYTF TGTGCCAGCAGTGAAGGGGGGCCGTATGGCTACACCTTC
- TRBD1 TRBJ1-5 TRBV4-2 CASSHRDRGNQPQHF TGTGCCAGCAGCCATCGGGACAGGGGCAATCAGCCCCAGCATTTT
- TRBD1 TRBJ2-7 TRBV2 CASSLGQAHTYEQYF TGTGCCAGCAGTTTGGGACAGGCTCACACCTACGAGCAGTACTTC
- - TRBJ1-1 TRBV19 CASSEGVNTEAFF TGTGCCAGTAGCGAGGGGGTGAACACTGAAGCTTTCTTT
- - TRBJ2-1 TRBV12-3/TRBV12-4 CASSLGIDEQFF TGTGCCAGCAGTTTAGGAATCGATGAGCAGTTCTTC
- TRBD1 TRBJ2-7 TRBV6-5 CASRLGQGTYEQYF TGTGCCAGCAGATTAGGACAGGGAACCTACGAGCAGTACTTC
- - TRBJ1-2 TRBV20-1 CSATRSGGYTF TGCAGTGCTACCAGGAGTGGTGGCTACACCTTC
- - TRBJ2-1 TRBV3-1/TRBV3-2 CASSQEFNEQFF TGTGCCAGCAGCCAAGAATTCAATGAGCAGTTCTTC
- - TRBJ1-1 TRBV5-1 CASGLQSRTEAFF TGCGCCAGCGGCCTACAGAGTCGCACTGAAGCTTTCTTT
- TRBD2 TRBJ2-1 TRBV3-1/TRBV3-2 CASSQGRVTSGRGAAGNNEQFF TGTGCCAGCAGCCAAGGGCGGGTTACTAGCGGGAGGGGCGCCGCGGGAAACAATGAGCAGTTCTTC
- - TRBJ2-7 TRBV2 CASQTGMTYEQYF TGTGCCAGTCAAACAGGGATGACCTACGAGCAGTACTTC
- - TRBJ2-5 TRBV29-1 CSAPDRTRETQYF TGCAGCGCCCCGGACAGGACTAGAGAGACCCAGTACTTC
- TRBD1 TRBJ2-6 TRBV28 CASRGQGSSGANVLTF TGTGCCAGCAGGGGACAGGGGAGCTCTGGGGCCAACGTCCTGACTTTC
- - TRBJ1-6 TRBV5-6 CASSLAGYNSPLHF TGTGCCAGCAGCTTGGCAGGTTATAATTCACCCCTCCACTTT
- - TRBJ2-2 TRBV6-6 CASSYHTWTGELFF TGTGCCAGCAGTTACCATACTTGGACTGGGGAGCTGTTTTTT
- - TRBJ2-7 TRBV6-6 CASTPAGLSEQYF TGTGCCAGCACTCCGGCCGGTTTGAGCGAGCAGTACTTC
- TRBD1 TRBJ1-6 TRBV27 CASRTGDNSPLHF TGTGCCAGCAGGACAGGGGATAATTCACCCCTCCACTTT
- - TRBJ2-7 TRBV20-1 CSASEKDGGSYEQYF TGCAGTGCTAGTGAAAAGGACGGGGGCTCCTACGAGCAGTACTTC